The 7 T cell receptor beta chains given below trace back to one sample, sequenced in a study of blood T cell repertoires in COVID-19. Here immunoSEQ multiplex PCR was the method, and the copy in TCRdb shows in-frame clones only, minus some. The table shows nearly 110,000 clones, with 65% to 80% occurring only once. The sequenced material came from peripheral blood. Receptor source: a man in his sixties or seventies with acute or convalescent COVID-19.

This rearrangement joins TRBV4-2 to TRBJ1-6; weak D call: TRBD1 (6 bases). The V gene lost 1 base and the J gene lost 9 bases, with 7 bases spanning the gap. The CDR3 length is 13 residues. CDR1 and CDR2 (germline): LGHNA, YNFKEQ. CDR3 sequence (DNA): TGTGCCAGCAGCCAAGCACAGGGTTCACCCCTCCACTTT. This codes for CASSQAQGSPLHF.

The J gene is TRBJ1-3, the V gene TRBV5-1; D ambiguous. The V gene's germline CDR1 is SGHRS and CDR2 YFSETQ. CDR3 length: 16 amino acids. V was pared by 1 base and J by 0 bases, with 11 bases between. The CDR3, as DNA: TGCGCCAGCAGCTTGATGGCAGGCGTCTCTGGAAACACCATATATTTT. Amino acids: CASSLMAGVSGNTIYF. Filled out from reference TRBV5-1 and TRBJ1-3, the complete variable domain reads KAGVTQTPRYLIKTRGQQVTLSCSPISGHRSVSWYQQTPGQGLQFLFEYFSETQRNKGNFPGRFSGRQFSNSRSEMNVSTLELGDSALYLCASSLMAGVSGNTIYFGEGSWLTVV.

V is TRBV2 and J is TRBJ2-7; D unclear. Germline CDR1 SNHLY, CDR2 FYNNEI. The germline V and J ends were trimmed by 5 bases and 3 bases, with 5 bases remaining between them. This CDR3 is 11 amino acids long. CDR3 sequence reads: CASSPFYEQYF. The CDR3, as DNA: TGTGCCAGCAGTCCCTTCTACGAGCAGTACTTC. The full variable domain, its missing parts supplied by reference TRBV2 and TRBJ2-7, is EPEVTQTPSHQVTQMGQEVILRCVPISNHLYFYWYRQILGQKVEFLVSFYNNEISEKSEIFDDQFSVERPDGSNFTLKIRSTKLEDSAMYFCASSPFYEQYFGPGTRLTVT.

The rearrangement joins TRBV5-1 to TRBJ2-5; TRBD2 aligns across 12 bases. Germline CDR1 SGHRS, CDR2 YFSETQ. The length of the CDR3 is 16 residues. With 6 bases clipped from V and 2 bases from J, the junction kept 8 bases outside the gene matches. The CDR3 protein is CASNLGLAGGQETQYF. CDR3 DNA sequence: TGCGCCAGCAACCTGGGGCTAGCGGGGGGGCAAGAGACCCAGTACTTC.

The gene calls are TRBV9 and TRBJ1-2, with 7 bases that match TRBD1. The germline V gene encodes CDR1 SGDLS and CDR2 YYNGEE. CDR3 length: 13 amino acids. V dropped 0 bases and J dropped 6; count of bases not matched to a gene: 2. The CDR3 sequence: CASSVDTGDGYTF. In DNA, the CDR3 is TGTGCCAGCAGCGTAGACACAGGGGATGGCTACACCTTC. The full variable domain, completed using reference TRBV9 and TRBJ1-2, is DSGVTQTPKHLITATGQRVTLRCSPRSGDLSVYWYQQSLDQGLQFLIQYYNGEERAKGNILERFSAQQFPDLHSELNLSSLELGDSALYFCASSVDTGDGYTFGSGTRLTVV.

The CDR3 region is CASSSPGVFDNEQFF. CDR3 sequence (DNA): TGTGCCAGCAGTTCGCCAGGGGTGTTCGACAATGAGCAGTTCTTC. The genes are TRBV27 and TRBJ2-1, with D possibly matching TRBD1 (6 bases). The V and J ends lost 4 bases and 5 bases respectively, with 15 bases between them. The length of the CDR3 is 15 residues. Germline CDR1 reads MNHEY; CDR2 reads SMNVEV (reference sequence).

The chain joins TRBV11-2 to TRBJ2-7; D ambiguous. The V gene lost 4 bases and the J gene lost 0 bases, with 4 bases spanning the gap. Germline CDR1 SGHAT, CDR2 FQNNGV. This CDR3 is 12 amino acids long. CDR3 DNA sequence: TGTGCCAGCAGCTACAGCTCCTACGAGCAGTACTTC. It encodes CASSYSSYEQYF.